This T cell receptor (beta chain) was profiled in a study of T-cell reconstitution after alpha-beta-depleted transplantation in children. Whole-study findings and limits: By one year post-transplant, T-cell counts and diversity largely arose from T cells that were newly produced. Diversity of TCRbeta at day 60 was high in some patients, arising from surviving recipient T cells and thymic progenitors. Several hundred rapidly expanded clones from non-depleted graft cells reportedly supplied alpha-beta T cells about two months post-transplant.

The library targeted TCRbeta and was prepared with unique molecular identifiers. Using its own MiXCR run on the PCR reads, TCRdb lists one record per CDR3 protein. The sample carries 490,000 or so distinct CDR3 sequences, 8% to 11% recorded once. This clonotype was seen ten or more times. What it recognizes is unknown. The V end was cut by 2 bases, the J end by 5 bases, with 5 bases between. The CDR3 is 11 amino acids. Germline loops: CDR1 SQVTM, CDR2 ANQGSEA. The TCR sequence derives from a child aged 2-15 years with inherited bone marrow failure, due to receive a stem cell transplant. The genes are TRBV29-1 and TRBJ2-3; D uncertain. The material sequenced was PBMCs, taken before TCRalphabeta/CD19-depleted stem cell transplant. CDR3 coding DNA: TGCAGCGTTGAATTAGGAGATACGCAGTATTTT. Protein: CSVELGDTQYF.